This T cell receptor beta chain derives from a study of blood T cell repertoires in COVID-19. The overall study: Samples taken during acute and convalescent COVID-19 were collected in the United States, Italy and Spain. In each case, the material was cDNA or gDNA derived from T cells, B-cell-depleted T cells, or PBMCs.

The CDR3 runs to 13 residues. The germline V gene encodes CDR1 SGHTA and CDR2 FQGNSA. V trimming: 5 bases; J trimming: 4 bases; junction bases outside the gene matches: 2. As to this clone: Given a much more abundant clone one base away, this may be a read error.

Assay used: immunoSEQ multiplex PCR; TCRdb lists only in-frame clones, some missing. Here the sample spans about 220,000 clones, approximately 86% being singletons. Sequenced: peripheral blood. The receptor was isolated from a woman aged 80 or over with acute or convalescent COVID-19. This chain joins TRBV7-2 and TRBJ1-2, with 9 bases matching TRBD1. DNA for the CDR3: TGTGCCAGCAGCACGGGACAGGGCTATGGCTACACCTTC. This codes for CASSTGQGYGYTF.